This entry describes one T cell receptor beta chain. Clones were sequenced by immunoSEQ multiplex PCR, and TCRdb holds only the in-frame ones, with some missing. The table records fewer than 200,000 clones, just under 95% of them present only once. This CDR3 spans 17 amino acids. Germline-derived CDR1 and CDR2 are MDHEN and SYDVKM. V gave up 3 bases and J gave up 2 bases; unmatched junction bases: 4. This sample was taken from a study of shared clonotypes between healthy human individuals. What was sequenced was naive CD4+ T cells sorted from blood. Stated subset: CD45RA+ positively selected. The receptor's source is a woman in her 30s in good health. The chain carries TRBV28 and TRBJ2-6, with 10 bases identical to TRBD2. The CDR3 region has the DNA TGTGCCAGCAGTTTCACTAGCGGGACCCCTGGGGCCAACGTCCTGACTTTC. Amino acids: CASSFTSGTPGANVLTF.